A single sample gave rise to the 12 T cell receptor beta chains below, sequenced in a study of control samples from healthy donors and cancer patients. Using immunoSEQ multiplex PCR, the repertoire was profiled, and TCRdb retains in-frame clones only, with some absent. There are 200,000 to 250,000 clones in the sample; over 90% occur only once, and about 1.6% lies in the top ten. The sample comprised blood. The source of these receptors is a man between 50 and 59 years old in good health.

The chain links TRBV13 to TRBJ1-2; possibly TRBD1 for D (6 bases). V was pared by 5 bases and J by 7 bases, with 14 bases between. CDR1 PRHDT and CDR2 FYEKMQ come from the germline V gene (reference sequence). This CDR3 has 13 residues. CDR3 sequence reads: CASSITGFSGYTF. In DNA, the CDR3 is TGTGCCAGCAGCATTACAGGGTTTTCTGGCTACACCTTC.

The genes are TRBV18 and TRBJ1-1; D not resolved. Looked up from germline, CDR1 is KGHSH and CDR2 is LQKENI. The CDR3 extends over 12 amino acids. Between the trimmed V and J ends, which lost 10 bases and 2 bases, there was a span of 11 bases. Here the CDR3 DNA reads TGTGCCACCTCGGACGGAAACACTGAAGCTTTCTTT. It codes for CATSDGNTEAFF.

The chain has TRBV2 and TRBJ2-7, with 9 positions matching TRBD1. Unmatched junction bases numbered 6, after V lost 5 bases and J lost 1 base. The CDR3 spans 15 residues. Germline CDR1 reads SNHLY; CDR2 reads FYNNEI. DNA of the CDR3: TGTGCCAGCAGTCCCGGGACAGGGTATTCCTACGAGCAGTACTTC. Protein sequence: CASSPGTGYSYEQYF.

The V call is TRBV2, the J call TRBJ1-1; the D is unclear. Germline values: CDR1 SNHLY, CDR2 FYNNEI. V was cut by 3 bases and J by 1 base, with 6 bases left in between. The CDR3 contains 13 residues. The CDR3 loop reads CASSDQRNTEAFF. The CDR3 DNA follows: TGTGCCAGCAGTGACCAGAGGAACACTGAAGCTTTCTTT.

This sequence joins TRBV29-1 and TRBJ1-5, with a weak D call TRBD1 (5 bases). Germline CDR1 is SQVTM and CDR2 is ANQGSEA. With 7 bases removed from V and 4 bases from J, the gap between germline ends came to 14 bases. This CDR3 spans 13 amino acids. The chain's CDR3 is CSARDSTNQPQHF. The CDR3 coding sequence is TGCAGCGCCCGGGACTCCACGAATCAGCCCCAGCATTTT.

In its sample, this clone was seen a few times. The chain links TRBV5-1 to TRBJ1-4; 7 positions agree with TRBD1. Looked up from germline, CDR1 is SGHRS and CDR2 is YFSETQ. CDR3 length equals 16 residues. V was clipped by 4 bases and J by 2 bases; unmatched bases: 8. The CDR3 is CASSQQGRRTNEKLFF. The CDR3 DNA is TGCGCCAGCAGCCAACAGGGGCGAAGGACTAATGAAAAACTGTTTTTT. The whole variable domain, filled in from reference TRBV5-1 and TRBJ1-4, reads KAGVTQTPRYLIKTRGQQVTLSCSPISGHRSVSWYQQTPGQGLQFLFEYFSETQRNKGNFPGRFSGRQFSNSRSEMNVSTLELGDSALYLCASSQQGRRTNEKLFFGSGTQLSVL.

This sequence joins TRBV23-1 and TRBJ2-1; a weak D match, TRBD2 (6 bases). TRBV23-1 is assigned to the ORF class and has an uncertain function. The V end was cut by 0 bases, the J end by 0 bases, with 9 bases between. CDR3 length: 16 amino acids. The CDR3 sequence is CASSQSFGGSYNEQFF. CDR3 sequence (DNA): TGCGCCAGCAGTCAATCCTTCGGGGGCTCCTACAATGAGCAGTTCTTC.

CDR3 loop: CASSSGTGVNTEAFF. The CDR3 bases are TGCGCCAGCAGCTCGGGGACAGGGGTGAACACTGAAGCTTTCTTT. The chain joins TRBV5-1 to TRBJ1-1, with TRBD1 identical over 10 bases. The ends lost 3 bases at V and 0 bases at J; junction bases unmatched: 2. The germline V gene has CDR1 SGHRS and CDR2 YFSETQ. CDR3 length equals 15 residues.

The chain uses TRBV6-5 and TRBJ2-5; D is undetermined. CDR3 length equals 15 residues. The V end was cut by 0 bases, the J end by 4 bases, with 12 bases between. Per the germline V gene, CDR1 is MNHEY and CDR2 is SVGAGI. The CDR3, as DNA: TGTGCCAGCAGTTACTCGTTCTCCGGTAGAGAGACCCAGTACTTC. This gives the protein CASSYSFSGRETQYF.

Only a few counts were recorded for this clone. V is TRBV7-2 and J is TRBJ2-1; unclear D gene. This CDR3 is built from 14 residues. V gave up 5 bases and J gave up 7 bases, with 15 bases separating them. From germline, CDR1 is SGHTA and CDR2 FQGNSA. The CDR3 here is CASSKGLPTNEQFF. Here the CDR3 DNA reads TGTGCCAGCAGCAAGGGCTTACCAACGAATGAGCAGTTCTTC.

The chain combines TRBV6-2 or TRBV6-3 with TRBJ1-2, with unresolved D. Deletions cut 2 bases from V and 8 bases from J, with 15 bases between. Germline V CDR1 and CDR2: MNHEY, SVGEGT. There are 14 residues in the CDR3. For the CDR3, the DNA is TGTGCCAGCAGTTACCGCTACAGCGAGGGAGGCTACACCTTC. Residues: CASSYRYSEGGYTF.

The V call is TRBV5-8, the J call TRBJ2-1; weak D call: TRBD2 (5 bases). The CDR3 totals 14 residues. CDR1 SGHTS and CDR2 YDEGEE come from the germline V gene. Trimming cost V 3 bases and J 6 bases, with 13 bases left between them. The CDR3 here is CASSSLFGVNEQFF. CDR3 bases: TGTGCCAGCAGCTCGTTGTTCGGGGTCAATGAGCAGTTCTTC.